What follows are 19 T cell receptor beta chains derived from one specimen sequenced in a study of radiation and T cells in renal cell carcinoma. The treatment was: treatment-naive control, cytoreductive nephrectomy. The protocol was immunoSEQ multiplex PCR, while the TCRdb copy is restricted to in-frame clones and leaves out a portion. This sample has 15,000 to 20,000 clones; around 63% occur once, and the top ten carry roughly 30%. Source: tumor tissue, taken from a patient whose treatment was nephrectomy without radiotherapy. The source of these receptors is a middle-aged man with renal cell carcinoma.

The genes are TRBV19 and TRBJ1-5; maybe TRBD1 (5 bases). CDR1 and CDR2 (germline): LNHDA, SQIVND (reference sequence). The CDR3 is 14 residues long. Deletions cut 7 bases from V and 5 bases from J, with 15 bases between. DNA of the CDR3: TGTGCCAGTACCCCAGGGTATTACGATCAGCCCCAGCATTTT. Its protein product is CASTPGYYDQPQHF. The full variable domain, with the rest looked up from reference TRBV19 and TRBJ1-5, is DGGITQSPKYLFRKEGQNVTLSCEQNLNHDAMYWYRQDPGQGLRLIYYSQIVNDFQKGDIAEGYSVSREKKESFPLTVTSAQKNPTAFYLCASTPGYYDQPQHFGDGTRLSIL.

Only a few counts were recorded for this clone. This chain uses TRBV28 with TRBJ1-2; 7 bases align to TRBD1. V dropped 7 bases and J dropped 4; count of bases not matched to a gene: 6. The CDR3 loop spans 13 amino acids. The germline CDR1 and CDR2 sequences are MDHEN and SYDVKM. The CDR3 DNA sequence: TGTGCCAGCAAAACCGGGACAGTCTATGGCTACACCTTC. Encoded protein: CASKTGTVYGYTF.

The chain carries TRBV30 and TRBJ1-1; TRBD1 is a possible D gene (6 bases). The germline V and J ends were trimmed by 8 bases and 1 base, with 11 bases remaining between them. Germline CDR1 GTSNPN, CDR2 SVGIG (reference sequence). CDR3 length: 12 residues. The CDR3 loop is CASWTANTEAFF. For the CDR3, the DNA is TGTGCCAGTTGGACAGCGAACACTGAAGCTTTCTTT. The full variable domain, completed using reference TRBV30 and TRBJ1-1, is SQTIHQWPATLVQPVGSPLSLECTVEGTSNPNLYWYRQAAGRGLQLLFYSVGIGQISSEVPQNLSASRPQDRQFILSSKKLLLSDSGFYLCASWTANTEAFFGQGTRLTVV.

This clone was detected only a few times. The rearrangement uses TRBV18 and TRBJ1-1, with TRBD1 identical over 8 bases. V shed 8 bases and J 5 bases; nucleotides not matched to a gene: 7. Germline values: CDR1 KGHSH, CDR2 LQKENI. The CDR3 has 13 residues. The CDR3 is CASRGQGGTEAFF. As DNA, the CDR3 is TGTGCCAGCCGTGGACAGGGCGGGACTGAAGCTTTCTTT.

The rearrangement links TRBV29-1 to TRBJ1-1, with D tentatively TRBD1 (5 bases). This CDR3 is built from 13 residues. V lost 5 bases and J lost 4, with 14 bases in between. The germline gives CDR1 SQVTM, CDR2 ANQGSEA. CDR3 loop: CSVKFGGSTEAFF. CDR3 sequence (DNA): TGCAGCGTTAAATTTGGGGGTAGCACTGAAGCTTTCTTT.

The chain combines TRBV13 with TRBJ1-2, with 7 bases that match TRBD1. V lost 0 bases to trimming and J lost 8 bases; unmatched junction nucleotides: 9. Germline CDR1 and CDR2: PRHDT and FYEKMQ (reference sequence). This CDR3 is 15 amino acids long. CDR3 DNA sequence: TGTGCCAGCAGCTTAGGGTTTGACAGGGCCCGGGGCTACACCTTC. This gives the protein CASSLGFDRARGYTF.

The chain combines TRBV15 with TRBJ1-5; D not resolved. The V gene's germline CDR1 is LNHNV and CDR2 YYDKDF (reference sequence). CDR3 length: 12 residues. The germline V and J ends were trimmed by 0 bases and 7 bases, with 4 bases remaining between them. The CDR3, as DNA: TGTGCCACCAGCAGAGATCAGCAGCCCCAGCATTTT. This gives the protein CATSRDQQPQHF.

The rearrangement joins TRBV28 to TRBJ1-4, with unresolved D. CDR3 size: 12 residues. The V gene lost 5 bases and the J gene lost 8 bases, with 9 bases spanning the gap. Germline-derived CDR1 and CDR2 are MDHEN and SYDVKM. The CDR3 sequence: CASSPEGEKLFF. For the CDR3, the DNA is TGTGCCAGCAGTCCTGAAGGGGAAAAACTGTTTTTT.

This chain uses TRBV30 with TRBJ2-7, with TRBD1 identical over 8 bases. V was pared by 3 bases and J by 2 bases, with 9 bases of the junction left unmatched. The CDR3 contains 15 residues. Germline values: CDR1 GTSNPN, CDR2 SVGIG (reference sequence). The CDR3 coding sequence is TGTGCCTGGAGCACCTGGGGGACAGGACCCTACGAGCAGTACTTC. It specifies CAWSTWGTGPYEQYF. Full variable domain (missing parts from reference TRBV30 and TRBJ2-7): SQTIHQWPATLVQPVGSPLSLECTVEGTSNPNLYWYRQAAGRGLQLLFYSVGIGQISSEVPQNLSASRPQDRQFILSSKKLLLSDSGFYLCAWSTWGTGPYEQYFGPGTRLTVT.

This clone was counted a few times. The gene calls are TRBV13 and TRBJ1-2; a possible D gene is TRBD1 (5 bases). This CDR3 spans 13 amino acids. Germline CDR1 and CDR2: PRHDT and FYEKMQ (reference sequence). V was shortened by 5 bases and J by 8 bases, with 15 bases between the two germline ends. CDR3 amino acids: CASSRRGALGYTF. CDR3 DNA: TGTGCCAGCAGCCGACGAGGGGCCCTGGGCTACACCTTC.

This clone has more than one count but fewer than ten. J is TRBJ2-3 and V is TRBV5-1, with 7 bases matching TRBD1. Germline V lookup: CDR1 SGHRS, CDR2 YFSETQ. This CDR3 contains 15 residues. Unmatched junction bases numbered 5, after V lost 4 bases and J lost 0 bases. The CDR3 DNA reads TGCGCCAGCAGCACAGGGACAGCTAGCACAGATACGCAGTATTTT. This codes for CASSTGTASTDTQYF.

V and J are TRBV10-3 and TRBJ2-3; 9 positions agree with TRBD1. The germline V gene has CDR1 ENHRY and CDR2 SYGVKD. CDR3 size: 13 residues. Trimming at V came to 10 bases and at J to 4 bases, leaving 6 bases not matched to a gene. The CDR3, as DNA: TGTGCCACCGGACAGGGGCAATCAGATACGCAGTATTTT. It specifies CATGQGQSDTQYF.

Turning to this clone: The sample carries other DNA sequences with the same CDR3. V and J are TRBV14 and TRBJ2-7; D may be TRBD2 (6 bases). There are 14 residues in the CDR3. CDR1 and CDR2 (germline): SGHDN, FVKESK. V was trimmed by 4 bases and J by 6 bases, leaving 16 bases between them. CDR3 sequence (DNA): TGTGCCAGCAGCCCCTTAGACGGAGGGAGCGAGCAGTACTTC. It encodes CASSPLDGGSEQYF.

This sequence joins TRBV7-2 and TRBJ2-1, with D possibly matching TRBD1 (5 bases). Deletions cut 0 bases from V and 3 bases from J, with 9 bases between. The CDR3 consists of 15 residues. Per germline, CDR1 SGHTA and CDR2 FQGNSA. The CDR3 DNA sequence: TGTGCCAGCAGCTTAGCCCAGGGCTACTACAATGAGCAGTTCTTC. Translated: CASSLAQGYYNEQFF. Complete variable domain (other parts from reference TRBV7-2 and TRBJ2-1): GAGVSQSPSNKVTEKGKDVELRCDPISGHTALYWYRQSLGQGLEFLIYFQGNSAPDKSGLPSDRFSAERTGGSVSTLTIQRTQQEDSAVYLCASSLAQGYYNEQFFGPGTRLTVL.

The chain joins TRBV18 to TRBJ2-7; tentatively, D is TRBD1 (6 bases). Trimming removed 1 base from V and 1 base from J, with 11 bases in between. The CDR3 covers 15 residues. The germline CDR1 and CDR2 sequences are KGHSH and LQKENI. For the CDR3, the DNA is TGTGCCAGCTCACCACTGCCAGGGGCTTCCTACGAGCAGTACTTC. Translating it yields CASSPLPGASYEQYF.

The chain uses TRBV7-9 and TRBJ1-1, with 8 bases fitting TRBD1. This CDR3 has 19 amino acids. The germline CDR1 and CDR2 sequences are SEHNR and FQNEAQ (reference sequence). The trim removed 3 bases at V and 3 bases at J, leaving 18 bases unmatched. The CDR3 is CASSFDALGTGYSDTEAFF. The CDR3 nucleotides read TGTGCCAGCAGCTTCGACGCCCTGGGGACAGGATATTCGGACACTGAAGCTTTCTTT.

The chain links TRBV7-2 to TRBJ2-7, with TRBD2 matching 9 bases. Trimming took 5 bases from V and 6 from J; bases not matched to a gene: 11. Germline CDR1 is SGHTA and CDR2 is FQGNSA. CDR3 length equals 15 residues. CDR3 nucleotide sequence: TGTGCCAGCAGCCTCGTTATTAGCGGGAGCGGCGAGCAGTACTTC. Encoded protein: CASSLVISGSGEQYF.

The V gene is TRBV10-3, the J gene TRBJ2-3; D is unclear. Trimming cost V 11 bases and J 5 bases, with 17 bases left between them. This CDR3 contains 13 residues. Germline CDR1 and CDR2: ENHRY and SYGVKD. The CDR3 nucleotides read TGTGCCGTGCGAGCTGGGCAAGGAGATACGCAGTATTTT. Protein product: CAVRAGQGDTQYF.

The CDR3 region is CASSYRGGNYGYTF. The CDR3 coding sequence is TGTGCCAGCAGTTACAGAGGGGGTAACTATGGCTACACCTTC. The chain links TRBV27 to TRBJ1-2, with D possibly TRBD1 on 6 matching bases. This CDR3 spans 14 amino acids. CDR1 MNHEY and CDR2 SMNVEV come from the germline V gene (reference sequence). The V end lost 4 bases, the J end lost 1 base, and 10 bases lay between the germline ends.